This TCR beta chain was recovered during a study of T cell changes during pregnancy in multiple sclerosis. This clone was detected only once. The table came from immunoSEQ multiplex PCR; TCRdb's copy has only in-frame clones and leaves some out. The repertoire consists of 95,000 to 100,000 clones, with more than 85% occurring once and the leading ten covering around 3.1%. The CDR3 has 15 residues. CDR1 is LNHNV and CDR2 is YYDKDF in the germline V gene (reference sequence). V was pared by 0 bases and J by 5 bases, with 14 bases between. Sample: peripheral blood, taken in the second trimester of pregnancy. The sequence was obtained from a female donor with multiple sclerosis, enrolled in a pregnancy study. J is TRBJ2-7 and V is TRBV15; possibly TRBD1 for D (5 bases). In DNA form, the CDR3 reads TGTGCCACCAGCAGAGACCCCGCCGGACACCACGAGCAGTACTTC. Translating it yields CATSRDPAGHHEQYF.